The 10 T cell receptor beta chains below all came from one sample that was sequenced in a study of identical twins. TCRdb called the 5' RACE reads again in MiXCR, with one record for every CDR3 protein. This table has about 690,000 distinct CDR3 sequences, 5.5% to 7.5% appearing once. Sequencing used naive T cells sorted from blood. These receptor sequences come from a man aged 18 to 30 in good health.

At least ten counts were recorded for this clonotype. The chain uses TRBV12-3 or TRBV12-4 and TRBJ2-4; D ambiguous. V lost 4 bases to trimming and J lost 5 bases, with 12 bases between them. The CDR3 sequence is 14 residues long. The CDR3 sequence: CASSSPSVQNIQYF. In nucleotides, the CDR3 is TGTGCCAGCAGTTCCCCATCCGTCCAAAACATTCAGTACTTC.

This clonotype appeared a few times. The V call is TRBV7-8, the J call TRBJ2-7, with D possibly being TRBD1 (5 bases). The germline V gene encodes CDR1 SGHVS and CDR2 FQNEAQ. The CDR3 has 15 residues. Trimming took off 1 base at V and 2 bases at J, with 12 bases between the two ends. The CDR3 nucleotides are TGTGCCAGCAGCTTAGGCAGGGTGAAAACCTACGAGCAGTACGTC. Encoded protein: CASSLGRVKTYEQYV.

The J gene is TRBJ2-7, the V gene TRBV2; no firm D call. V was pared by 4 bases and J by 6 bases, with 16 bases between. This CDR3 has 14 amino acids. Germline CDR1 is SNHLY and CDR2 is FYNNEI. CDR3 in amino acids: CASSGDMTHREQYV. CDR3 bases: TGTGCCAGCAGTGGAGACATGACCCATCGCGAGCAGTACGTC.

This clonotype has more than one count but fewer than ten. CDR3 sequence (DNA): TGTGCCACCGGCGGCTTAAATGAGCAGTTCTTC. It translates to CATGGLNEQFF. The rearrangement uses TRBV7-9 and TRBJ2-1; no reliable D call. The germline V gene has CDR1 SEHNR and CDR2 FQNEAQ (reference sequence). The CDR3 contains 11 residues. V shed 10 bases and J shed 7 bases, with 11 bases lying between them.

This clonotype occurred a few times. The gene calls are TRBV10-1 and TRBJ2-1; 9 nucleotides line up with TRBD1. The junction had 11 bases not matched to a gene; V was cut back by 10 bases and J by 7 bases. The CDR3 contains 14 residues. The germline CDR1 and CDR2 sequences are WNHNN and SYGVQD (reference sequence). The CDR3 is CATSSGTGTNEQFF. Here the CDR3 DNA reads TGCGCCACATCCTCCGGGACAGGGACAAATGAGCAGTTCTTC.

There are many counts of this clonotype. This sequence joins TRBV28 and TRBJ2-7, with a weak D call TRBD1 (6 bases). The germline CDR1 and CDR2 sequences are MDHEN and SYDVKM. V dropped 3 bases and J dropped 2 bases, with 14 bases sitting between them. There are 15 residues in the CDR3. In DNA, the CDR3 is TGTGCCAGCAGTTTCAGTCAGGGGCAACCCTACGAGCAGTACTTC. Encoded protein: CASSFSQGQPYEQYF.

This clonotype has a count of ten or more. The J gene is TRBJ2-1, the V gene TRBV7-9, with TRBD2 matching over 8 bases. The CDR3 runs 13 residues. Unmatched junction bases numbered 9, after V lost 5 bases and J lost 12 bases. Germline lookup yields CDR1 SEHNR and CDR2 FQNEAQ (reference sequence). CDR3 loop: CASSLGLARAQFF. CDR3 bases: TGTGCCAGCAGCCTTGGACTAGCCCGGGCGCAGTTCTTC. Combining the CDR3 with reference TRBV7-9 and TRBJ2-1 gives the whole variable domain DTGVSQNPRHKITKRGQNVTFRCDPISEHNRLYWYRQTLGQGPEFLTYFQNEAQLEKSRLLSDRFSAERPKGSFSTLEIQRTEQGDSAMYLCASSLGLARAQFFGPGTRLTVL.

In this sample, this clonotype turned up many times. V usage is TRBV7-2 and J usage is TRBJ2-3, with D maybe TRBD1 (6 bases). Per germline, CDR1 SGHTA and CDR2 FQGNSA. CDR3 length: 15 residues. Trimming stripped 1 base from V and 2 bases from J, with 10 bases between. For the CDR3, the DNA is TGTGCCAGCAGCTTAGGGGGACACAACACAGATACGCAGTATTTT. This sequence encodes CASSLGGHNTDTQYF.

This clonotype was recorded at least ten times. The chain employs TRBV20-1 and TRBJ2-1, with TRBD1 matching 9 bases. The V and J ends lost 2 bases and 8 bases, in that order; junction bases with no gene match: 10. The germline CDR1 and CDR2 sequences are DFQATT and SNEGSKA (reference sequence). This CDR3 has 15 amino acids. The CDR3 DNA is TGCAGTGCTAGACCGGGACAGGGAAATAATGATGAGCAGTTCTTC. Translated, it gives CSARPGQGNNDEQFF.

This clonotype appeared a few times. This chain joins TRBV7-9 and TRBJ1-1; the D is unclear. The CDR3 is 12 residues long. Germline V lookup: CDR1 SEHNR, CDR2 FQNEAQ (reference sequence). V lost 6 bases to trimming and J lost 6 bases, with 11 bases between them. The CDR3 loop is CASRVPESEAFF. CDR3 in DNA: TGTGCCAGCAGGGTACCGGAATCTGAAGCTTTCTTT.